The entry below gives a single T cell receptor (beta chain) sequence along with its context. This clonotype was found many times. The specificity of this receptor is unknown. Nothing much larger sits one base from this clone, and base qualities are not available. This sample stems from a study of CD8 T cells in ankylosing spondylitis (dated 2017 in TCRdb). Regarding the study in general: To find TCR variants linked to disease, the study profiled T cell receptor beta repertoires in ankylosing spondylitis patients and healthy donors. In total, the full study cohort was made up of roughly 110 healthy donors and 25 to 30 ankylosing spondylitis patients. Samples of peripheral blood were taken, and for ankylosing spondylitis patients, synovial fluid was collected as well. General conclusions and limits of the study: Blood from ankylosing spondylitis patients appeared to be characterized by a TCR beta motif made up of under ten highly homologous amino acid variants. The disease-linked clones were reported as significantly enriched in matched synovial fluid samples from ankylosing spondylitis patients. A CD8+ phenotype was shown by the disease-linked clones, which were found at relatively low frequencies in peripheral blood. Some of the motif variants had been reported before in the synovial fluid and blood of reactive arthritis patients, a finding that suggests common disease-initiation mechanisms.

V drops 3 bases and J drops 1 base, leaving 19 bases in between. For CDR1 and CDR2, the germline V gene lists MDHEN and SYDVKM. The CDR3 sequence holds 18 residues, the cysteine and phenylalanine included. Here the CDR3 DNA is all that survives: 54 bases in frame from base 1. TCRdb names Illumina HiSeq 2500 as the instrument used. Quantitative 5'-RACE with molecular barcodes was used to prepare TCR beta libraries. In the authors' own workflow: Disease-linked TCR variants were identified with a new computational method built on a probabilistic model of VDJ rearrangement. TCRdb reran the public reads through fastp at Q25 and MiXCR, keeping productive beta chains. For every CDR3 protein sequence, its rows merge into one entry that carries the most common genes and DNA. These V and J calls derive from TCRdb rather than the authors' analysis. A total of 450,000 to 550,000 distinct CDR3 sequences appear in this sample, roughly 5.3% of them only once. Approximately 4% of the sample is in the top ten clones.

The sequencing sample was made of blood, either unsorted or a sorted T cell fraction (not recorded which). The sequence joins TRBV28 to TRBJ2-1; no D gene call is confident. This receptor was identified in a male donor with ankylosing spondylitis. This receptor has the CDR3 CASSLFHPDLRSYNEQFF. In nucleotides, the sequence is TGTGCCAGCAGTTTGTTTCACCCGGATCTGCGGTCCTACAATGAGCAGTTCTTC.